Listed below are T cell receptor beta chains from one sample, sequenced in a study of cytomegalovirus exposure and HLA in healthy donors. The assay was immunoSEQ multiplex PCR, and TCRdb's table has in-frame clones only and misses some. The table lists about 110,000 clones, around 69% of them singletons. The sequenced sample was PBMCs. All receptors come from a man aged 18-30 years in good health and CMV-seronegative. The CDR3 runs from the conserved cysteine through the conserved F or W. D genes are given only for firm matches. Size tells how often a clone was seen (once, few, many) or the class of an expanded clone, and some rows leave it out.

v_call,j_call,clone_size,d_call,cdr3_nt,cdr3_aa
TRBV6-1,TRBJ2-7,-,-,TGTGCCAGCACAGGGATAAGCTCCTACGAGCAGTACTTC,CASTGISSYEQYF
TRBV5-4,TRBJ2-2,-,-,TGTGCCAGCAGCTTGGAATTTCCATCTACCGATGAGCTGTTTTTT,CASSLEFPSTDELFF
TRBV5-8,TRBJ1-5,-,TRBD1,TGTGCCAGCAGCATTGACAGGGGGCCGAATCAGCCCCAGCATTTT,CASSIDRGPNQPQHF
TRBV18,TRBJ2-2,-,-,TGTGCCAGCTCACCTACAGGGATCGGGGAGCTGTTTTTT,CASSPTGIGELFF
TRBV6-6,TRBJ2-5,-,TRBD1,TGTGCCAGCAGTCGCGGACAGGTACAAGAGACCCAGTACTTC,CASSRGQVQETQYF
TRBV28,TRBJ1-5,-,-,TGTGCCAGCAGTTTATGGGGGACATTGGGAACCCAGCCCCAGCATTTT,CASSLWGTLGTQPQHF
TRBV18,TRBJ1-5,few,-,TGTGCCAGCTCACCGGCCAACAATCAGCCCCAGCATTTT,CASSPANNQPQHF
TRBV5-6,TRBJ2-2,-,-,TGTGCCAGCAGCTCGTCAATCGGGTCCAACACCGGGGAGCTGTTTTTT,CASSSSIGSNTGELFF
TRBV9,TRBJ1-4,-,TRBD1,TGTGCCAGCAGCACCGGGACAGGGGAGGGAAAACTGTTTTTT,CASSTGTGEGKLFF
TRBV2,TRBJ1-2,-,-,TGTGCCAGCATATACAACTCACATCGGGATTACCCCTTC,CASIYNSHRDYPF
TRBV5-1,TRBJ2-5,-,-,TGCGCCAGCATGCAACTGGACAGTGAGACCCAGTACTTC,CASMQLDSETQYF
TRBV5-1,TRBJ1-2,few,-,TGCGCCAGCAGAAGAAGCGAAACGTATGGCTACACCTTC,CASRRSETYGYTF
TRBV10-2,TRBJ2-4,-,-,TGCGCCAGCAGAGAGGGCGGGATGAGCATTCAGTACTTC,CASREGGMSIQYF
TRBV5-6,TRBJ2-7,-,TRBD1,TGTGCCAGCAGCTATACCGGGACAGGGGAACACGAGCAGTACTTC,CASSYTGTGEHEQYF
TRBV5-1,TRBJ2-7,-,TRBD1,TGCGCCAGCAGCCTCACCTCAAGGGGGACAGGGTACGAGCAGTACTTC,CASSLTSRGTGYEQYF
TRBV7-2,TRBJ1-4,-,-,TGTGCCAGCAGCTTAGCCTGGGAGGGTGAAAAACTGTTTTTT,CASSLAWEGEKLFF
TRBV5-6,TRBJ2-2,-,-,TGTGCCAGCAGCTTTGGGGTCAGGGCCGGGGAGCTGTTTTTT,CASSFGVRAGELFF
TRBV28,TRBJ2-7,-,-,TGTGCCAGCAGTTCGAGGACACGAACCTACGAGCAGTACTTC,CASSSRTRTYEQYF
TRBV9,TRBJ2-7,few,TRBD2,TGTGCCAGCAGCTCGACTAGCGGGGGACCCTACGAGCAGTACTTC,CASSSTSGGPYEQYF
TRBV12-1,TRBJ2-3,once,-,TGTGCCAGCAGCTCCCGGACAGGGGGAGGCACAGATACGCAGTATTTT,CASSSRTGGGTDTQYF
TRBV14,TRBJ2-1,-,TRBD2,TGTGCCAGCAGCCGCCGAACTAGCGGGGGGGAGCAGTTCTTC,CASSRRTSGGEQFF
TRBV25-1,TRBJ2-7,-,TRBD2,TGTGCCAGCAGTGAATTCCGCCTTGGTGGCGGGGGGGTGAGCGAGCAGTACTTC,CASSEFRLGGGGVSEQYF
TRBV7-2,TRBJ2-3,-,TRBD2,TGTGCCAGCAGCCAAGCGGGGGGGCCGGCAGATACGCAGTATTTT,CASSQAGGPADTQYF
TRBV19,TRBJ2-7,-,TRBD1,TGTGCCAGTAGTAGACAGGGGATCGGTCTCTACGAGCAGTACTTC,CASSRQGIGLYEQYF
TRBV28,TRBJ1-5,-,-,TGTGCCAGCAGTTTAGGGGGCCCTCAGCCCCAGCATTTT,CASSLGGPQPQHF
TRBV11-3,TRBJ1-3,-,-,TGTGCCAGCAGCTCGACGGGGAACTCTGGAAACACCATATATTTT,CASSSTGNSGNTIYF
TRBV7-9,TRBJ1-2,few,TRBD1,TGTGCCAGCAGGGGACAGGCAGACTTAGATGGCTACACCTTC,CASRGQADLDGYTF
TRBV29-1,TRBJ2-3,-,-,TGCAGCGTATTAACCACAGGTCCAGGGACGCAGTATTTT,CSVLTTGPGTQYF
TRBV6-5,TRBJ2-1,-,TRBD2,TGTGCCAGCACCCTGACTAGCGGGCCCTACAATGAGCAGTTCTTC,CASTLTSGPYNEQFF
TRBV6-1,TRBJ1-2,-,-,TGTGCCAGCAGTGCGGCGGGGGACTATGGCTACACCTTC,CASSAAGDYGYTF
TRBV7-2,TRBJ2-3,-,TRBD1,TGTGCCAGCAGCTGGACAGGGCCTAGCACAGATACGCAGTATTTT,CASSWTGPSTDTQYF
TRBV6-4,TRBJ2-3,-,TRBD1,TGTGCCAGCAGTTACTCGTCGGACAGGGGGCAAGGTACGCAGTATTTT,CASSYSSDRGQGTQYF
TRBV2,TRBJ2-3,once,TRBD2,TGTGCCAGCAGTGGACTAGCGGGGGGGTGGGATACGCAGTATTTT,CASSGLAGGWDTQYF
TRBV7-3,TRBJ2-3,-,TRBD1,TGTGCCAGCAGCGGGACAGGGCCCACAGATACGCAGTATTTT,CASSGTGPTDTQYF
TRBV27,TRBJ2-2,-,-,TGTGCCAGCAAGCTATGGCGGTCCGCGAACACCGGGGAGCTGTTTTTT,CASKLWRSANTGELFF
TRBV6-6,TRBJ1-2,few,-,TGTGCCAGCACCTCGGCAGGATGGGGCTACACCTTC,CASTSAGWGYTF
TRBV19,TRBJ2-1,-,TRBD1,TGTGCCAGTAGGATAAGGGGACAGGGGGTGATGGATGAGCAGTTCTTC,CASRIRGQGVMDEQFF
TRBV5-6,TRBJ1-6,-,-,TGTGCCAGCAGCTTGGCTACCACCTATAATTCACCCCTCCACTTT,CASSLATTYNSPLHF
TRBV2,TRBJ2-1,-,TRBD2,TGTGCCAGCATGCGGGGGGGCTCCTACAATGAGCAGTTCTTC,CASMRGGSYNEQFF
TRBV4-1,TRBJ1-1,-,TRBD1,TGCGCCAGCAGCCAAGAGGGAAGCAGGGGGCGGGAAGCTTTCTTT,CASSQEGSRGREAFF
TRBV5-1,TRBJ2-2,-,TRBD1,TGCGCCAGCAGTCTGAGGGGGCAGGGCACCGGGGAGCTGTTTTTT,CASSLRGQGTGELFF
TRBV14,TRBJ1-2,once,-,TGTGCCAGCAGCAACTTGCAGGGCGGCTACACCTTC,CASSNLQGGYTF
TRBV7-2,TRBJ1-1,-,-,TGTGCCAGCAAACTTACTCCCAACACTGAAGCTTTCTTT,CASKLTPNTEAFF
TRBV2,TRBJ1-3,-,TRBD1,TGTGCCAGCAACTATGGACAGGGGGCTGGAAACACCATATATTTT,CASNYGQGAGNTIYF
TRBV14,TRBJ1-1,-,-,TGTGCCAGCAGCCAAGCCCAGGGTATGAACACTGAAGCTTTCTTT,CASSQAQGMNTEAFF
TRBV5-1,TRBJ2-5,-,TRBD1,TGCGCCAGCAGCTTGGGAGGGGGCGCCGGCCAAGAGACCCAGTACTTC,CASSLGGGAGQETQYF
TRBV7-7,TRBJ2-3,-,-,TGTGCTAGCAGCAAACAGGCCACAGATACGCAGTATTTT,CASSKQATDTQYF